These 16 T cell receptor beta chains came from one sample sequenced in a study of vaccination effects on CD4 cells after COVID-19. No antigen is known for these receptors. Sequencing used immunoSEQ multiplex PCR; TCRdb keeps in-frame clones, though not all of them. Of fewer than 75,000 clones in the sample, approximately 80% were seen once. A 10-day culture period preceded the isolation of CD4+ T cells. The specimen comprised CD4+ T cells from PBMCs cultured without peptide, sampled before COVID-19 vaccination. All receptors come from a human donor who received a COVID-19 vaccine.

V gene TRBV11-2 combines with J gene TRBJ2-3, with 10 nucleotides matching TRBD2. The V and J ends lost 1 base and 2 bases, in that order; junction bases with no gene match: 3. This CDR3 contains 16 residues. Per germline, CDR1 SGHAT and CDR2 FQNNGV. CDR3 residues: CASSLVAGGYTDTQYF. The CDR3 DNA sequence: TGTGCCAGCAGCTTAGTAGCGGGGGGTTACACAGATACGCAGTATTTT.

The chain carries TRBV19 and TRBJ1-5; maybe TRBD1 (5 bases). The ends were cut back, 1 base at V and 7 bases at J, with 14 bases in the middle. The germline gives CDR1 LNHDA, CDR2 SQIVND (reference sequence). CDR3 length equals 15 residues. In nucleotides, the CDR3 is TGTGCCAGTAGTATAGTGTTCGACCAGGGCCAGCCCCAGCATTTT. Amino acid sequence: CASSIVFDQGQPQHF.

CDR3 nucleotides: TGTGCCAGCAGCCCCCAAGTAACGGTGAACACTGAAGCTTTCTTT. Protein sequence: CASSPQVTVNTEAFF. The chain is built from TRBV7-2 and TRBJ1-1; no clear D. Deletions cut 5 bases from V and 0 bases from J, with 13 bases between. The germline CDR1 and CDR2 sequences are SGHTA and FQGNSA. The CDR3 is made up of 15 amino acids.

This rearrangement joins TRBV19 to TRBJ2-6; D perhaps matches TRBD2 (5 bases). The V gene's germline CDR1 is LNHDA and CDR2 SQIVND (reference sequence). This CDR3 region has 15 residues. V lost 10 bases and J lost 1, with 14 bases in between. The CDR3 DNA is TGTGCCACTACCGAGGGTACGTCTGGGGCCAACGTCCTGACTTTC. This sequence encodes CATTEGTSGANVLTF. Complete variable domain (other parts from reference TRBV19 and TRBJ2-6): DGGITQSPKYLFRKEGQNVTLSCEQNLNHDAMYWYRQDPGQGLRLIYYSQIVNDFQKGDIAEGYSVSREKKESFPLTVTSAQKNPTAFYLCATTEGTSGANVLTFGAGSRLTVL.

V is TRBV7-9 and J is TRBJ2-1, with 9 nucleotides matching TRBD1. Losses at the gene ends were 5 bases for V and 10 bases for J; bases not matched to a gene: 9. The CDR3 has 14 residues. CDR1 is SEHNR and CDR2 is FQNEAQ in the germline V gene (reference sequence). The chain's CDR3 is CASSVPGQGQEQFF. CDR3 sequence (DNA): TGTGCCAGCAGCGTACCGGGACAGGGTCAAGAGCAGTTCTTC.

The chain recombines TRBV10-3 with TRBJ2-2; TRBD2 matches 10 bases. The CDR3 contains 17 residues. V lost 6 bases to trimming and J lost 1 base; unmatched junction nucleotides: 8. Germline V gene lookup returns CDR1 ENHRY and CDR2 SYGVKD. The CDR3 is CAIRKGPSGGNTGELFF. Here the CDR3 DNA reads TGTGCCATCAGGAAAGGTCCTAGCGGGGGGAACACCGGGGAGCTGTTTTTT.

This clone was recorded a few times. The rearrangement joins TRBV6-5 to TRBJ1-2; D is perhaps TRBD1 (5 bases). Per the germline V gene, CDR1 is MNHEY and CDR2 is SVGAGI. The V and J ends lost 6 bases and 0 bases respectively, with 14 bases between them. This CDR3 contains 15 residues. This CDR3 is CASRPSGTANYGYTF. Here the CDR3 DNA reads TGTGCCAGCAGGCCCTCCGGGACGGCTAACTATGGCTACACCTTC.

This chain joins TRBV16 and TRBJ1-1; no clear D gene. Trimming left V 2 bases short and J 3 bases short, with 7 bases between. Germline V gene data show CDR1 as KGHSY and CDR2 as FQNENV. The CDR3 runs 13 residues. This chain's CDR3 is CASSQIRDTEAFF. The CDR3 DNA is TGTGCCAGCAGCCAAATCCGGGACACTGAAGCTTTCTTT.

The J gene is TRBJ2-2, the V gene TRBV7-8; D tentatively reads TRBD1 or TRBD2 (6 bases each). V gave up 5 bases and J gave up 3 bases, with 13 bases separating them. CDR3 size: 15 residues. Germline V lookup: CDR1 SGHVS, CDR2 FQNEAQ. For the CDR3, the DNA is TGTGCCAGCAGCGCCCGGAGGGGGGACACCGGGGAGCTGTTTTTT. Its translation: CASSARRGDTGELFF.

This chain uses TRBV6-4 with TRBJ1-2; no definite D call. Per the germline V gene, CDR1 is MRHNA and CDR2 is SNTAGT. The CDR3 totals 15 residues. V was trimmed by 2 bases and J by 4 bases, leaving 14 bases between them. CDR3 bases: TGTGCCAGCAGTGACGGGCAACGTGGGATCTATGGCTACACCTTC. Translation gives CASSDGQRGIYGYTF.

The rearrangement uses TRBV11-1 and TRBJ2-3, with D perhaps TRBD1 (5 bases). This CDR3 spans 16 amino acids. Germline V gene data show CDR1 as SGHAT and CDR2 as FQDESV (reference sequence). The V gene lost 2 bases and the J gene lost 1 base, with 13 bases spanning the gap. CDR3 bases: TGTGCCAGCAGCTTACGAAAGGGGAAAGGCACAGATACGCAGTATTTT. Protein sequence: CASSLRKGKGTDTQYF.

This rearrangement joins TRBV30 to TRBJ2-1, with 8 bases lining up with TRBD1. With V trimmed by 2 bases and J by 8 bases, 5 bases remained unmatched. The CDR3 totals 13 residues. Per germline, CDR1 GTSNPN and CDR2 SVGIG (reference sequence). The CDR3, as DNA: TGTGCCTGGAGTCGGACAGGGAGCGATGAGCAGTTCTTC. Translated: CAWSRTGSDEQFF.

This CDR3 is CAIRGVTSLDEQFF. In DNA, the CDR3 is TGTGCCATCAGAGGGGTGACTAGTTTGGATGAGCAGTTCTTC. The gene calls are TRBV10-3 and TRBJ2-1, with D possibly TRBD2 on 6 matching bases. Trimming pared 6 bases from V and 8 bases from J, leaving 17 bases between. The CDR3 runs 14 residues. The V gene's germline CDR1 is ENHRY and CDR2 SYGVKD.

The genes are TRBV7-2 and TRBJ2-3; possibly TRBD1 for D (6 bases). Germline CDR1 reads SGHTA; CDR2 reads FQGNSA. Trimming took 4 bases from V and 1 from J, leaving 9 bases between them. The CDR3 extends over 14 amino acids. CDR3 region: CASSSRTGTDTQYF. CDR3 in DNA: TGTGCCAGCAGCTCGAGGACAGGCACAGATACGCAGTATTTT.

Regarding this clone: The same CDR3 can be traced to other DNA sequences in this sample. The chain uses TRBV14 and TRBJ2-3; 9 nucleotides align to TRBD2. The V and J ends lost 3 bases and 6 bases, in that order; junction bases with no gene match: 16. Germline CDR1 reads SGHDN; CDR2 reads FVKESK. CDR3 length: 18 amino acids. CDR3 nucleotides: TGTGCCAGCAGCCAGGCCCTCCTTGCGGGAGGGCGCTTCGATACGCAGTATTTT. Translating it yields CASSQALLAGGRFDTQYF.

V and J are TRBV5-1 and TRBJ2-1; 11 nucleotides line up with TRBD1. J gave up 4 bases and V 5 bases, and 8 bases lay outside the gene matches. This CDR3 is 16 amino acids long. CDR1 SGHRS and CDR2 YFSETQ come from the germline V gene. The CDR3 sequence: CASSFGGQGAYNEQFF. The CDR3 DNA sequence: TGCGCCAGCAGTTTTGGTGGACAGGGGGCTTACAATGAGCAGTTCTTC.